The 23 T cell receptor beta chains in this list originate from one sample, sequenced in a study of blood T cell repertoires in COVID-19. Data came from immunoSEQ multiplex PCR; TCRdb stores just in-frame clones and leaves some out. Found here are 52,000 or so clones, 85% to 90% of them singletons; the top ten hold about 27%. What was sequenced was peripheral blood. The origin of the receptors is a human donor in a cohort sampled during active COVID-19.

The chain uses TRBV2 and TRBJ1-5, with 7 bases aligning to TRBD1. Germline CDR1 and CDR2: SNHLY and FYNNEI. The CDR3 is 16 residues long. Germline trimming cut 0 bases from V and 0 bases from J; bases unmatched to any gene: 2. The CDR3 sequence: CASSEARTGSNQPQHF. CDR3 bases: TGTGCCAGCAGTGAAGCACGGACAGGTAGCAATCAGCCCCAGCATTTT.

This clone was picked up one time. V gene TRBV24-1 combines with J gene TRBJ1-1; D gene unclear. With 4 bases removed from V and 8 bases from J, the gap between germline ends came to 13 bases. Looked up from germline, CDR1 is KGHDR and CDR2 is SFDVKD. The CDR3 consists of 13 residues. CDR3: CATSDRGGREAFF. The CDR3 DNA reads as TGTGCCACCAGTGACCGAGGCGGCAGAGAAGCTTTCTTT.

V and J are TRBV6-1 and TRBJ1-5; 8 positions agree with TRBD1. J lost 5 bases, V lost 2 bases, and 20 bases had no gene match. The CDR3 sequence is 20 residues long. The germline V gene has CDR1 MNHNS and CDR2 SASEGT. CDR3 residues: CASSERGPGGSTAPHQPQHF. In DNA form, the CDR3 reads TGTGCCAGCAGTGAAAGGGGCCCAGGGGGCTCCACCGCCCCCCATCAGCCCCAGCATTTT.

The chain links TRBV15 to TRBJ2-7; maybe TRBD1 (6 bases). The CDR3 sequence is 15 residues long. Trimming pared 0 bases from V and 2 bases from J, leaving 11 bases between. Germline V lookup: CDR1 LNHNV, CDR2 YYDKDF (reference sequence). CDR3 nucleotide sequence: TGTGCCACCAGCAGAGAAGGACAGAATACCTACGAGCAGTACTTC. Protein sequence: CATSREGQNTYEQYF.

This chain links TRBV27 with TRBJ2-7, with 7 bases fitting TRBD2. Germline values: CDR1 MNHEY, CDR2 SMNVEV (reference sequence). With V trimmed by 5 bases and J by 6 bases, 10 bases remained unmatched. The CDR3 contains 14 residues. CDR3 bases: TGTGCCAGCAGTAAACACGGGGGGTCGGGCGAGCAGTACTTC. This encodes CASSKHGGSGEQYF.

V is TRBV24-1 and J is TRBJ2-3; D is uncertain. The length of the CDR3 is 15 residues. Germline lookup yields CDR1 KGHDR and CDR2 SFDVKD. Trimming left V 4 bases short and J 5 bases short, with 15 bases between. The CDR3 loop reads CATSDSLLDIDTQYF. CDR3 nucleotides: TGTGCCACCAGTGACTCGCTTCTAGATATAGATACGCAGTATTTT.

V and J are TRBV7-9 and TRBJ2-7, with TRBD1 identical over 8 bases. Germline CDR1 SEHNR, CDR2 FQNEAQ (reference sequence). The V and J ends lost 5 bases and 6 bases, in that order; junction bases with no gene match: 9. The CDR3 is 14 residues long. CDR3 DNA: TGTGCCAGCAGCGCGGACAGGGCAATCGGCGAGCAGTACTTC. It is translated as CASSADRAIGEQYF.

J is TRBJ2-7 and V is TRBV11-2; 9 nucleotides line up with TRBD2. The V segment lost 3 bases and the J segment 3 bases; nucleotides outside the gene matches: 3. This CDR3 comprises 14 residues. Germline values: CDR1 SGHAT, CDR2 FQNNGV. The CDR3 DNA is TGTGCCAGCAGCTTTAGCGGGAGTATCTACGAGCAGTACGTC. This translates into CASSFSGSIYEQYV.

J is TRBJ1-5 and V is TRBV5-6, with D maybe TRBD1 (5 bases). The CDR3 loop spans 15 amino acids. The V and J ends lost 4 bases and 2 bases respectively, with 13 bases between them. CDR1 and CDR2 (germline): SGHDT, YYEEEE. CDR3 protein: CASSVGPGGNQPQHF. CDR3 nucleotides: TGTGCCAGCAGCGTGGGCCCGGGGGGCAATCAGCCCCAGCATTTT.

Only one count was recorded for this clone. The rearrangement uses TRBV6-5 and TRBJ1-6; 8 positions agree with TRBD1. The CDR3 length is 14 residues. The germline gives CDR1 MNHEY, CDR2 SVGAGI. V lost 5 bases to trimming and J lost 8 bases; unmatched junction nucleotides: 5. DNA of the CDR3: TGTGCCAGCAGTCCGACAGGGGCGTATTCACCCCTCCACTTT. Amino acid sequence: CASSPTGAYSPLHF.

The chain links TRBV3-1 (or the pseudogene TRBV3-2) to TRBJ1-2; 8 positions agree with TRBD1. The V gene's germline CDR1 is LGHDT and CDR2 YNNKEL (reference sequence). V was clipped by 4 bases and J by 3 bases; unmatched bases: 10. The CDR3 spans 16 residues. CDR3 loop: CASSRRTGYIDYGYTF. The CDR3 DNA is TGTGCCAGCAGCCGACGGACAGGGTATATTGACTATGGCTACACCTTC.

V gene TRBV14 combines with J gene TRBJ1-6; 8 nucleotides match TRBD1. CDR1 and CDR2 from the germline V gene are SGHDN and FVKESK. Trimming cost V 1 base and J 13 bases; bases outside gene matches: 6. CDR3 length: 14 amino acids. In DNA form, the CDR3 reads TGTGCCAGCAGCCAAGGACAGGGGTTCGTGCCCCTCCACTTT. Translated, it gives CASSQGQGFVPLHF.

The chain couples TRBV5-1 to TRBJ1-1; 8 bases align to TRBD1. V lost 4 bases to trimming and J lost 5 bases; unmatched junction nucleotides: 19. The CDR3 is 18 amino acids. Germline loops: CDR1 SGHRS, CDR2 YFSETQ. The CDR3 DNA reads as TGCGCCAGCAGCCCCCCGGGGGAGCAGGGGGCGCGGAGGACTGAAGCTTTCTTT. Its translation is CASSPPGEQGARRTEAFF.

The genes are TRBV6-2 or TRBV6-3 and TRBJ2-7, with D perhaps TRBD2 (6 bases). Trimming pared 4 bases from V and 2 bases from J, leaving 9 bases between. The length of the CDR3 is 13 residues. Germline V lookup: CDR1 MNHEY, CDR2 SVGEGT. In DNA, the CDR3 is TGTGCCAGCAGTTTGGAGGGGACCTACGAGCAGTACGTC. As protein: CASSLEGTYEQYV.

The J gene is TRBJ2-2, the V gene TRBV3-1 (or the pseudogene TRBV3-2), with D perhaps TRBD1 (6 bases). Trimming left V 1 base short and J 6 bases short, with 12 bases between. The germline V gene has CDR1 LGHDT and CDR2 YNNKEL (reference sequence). The CDR3 loop spans 15 amino acids. The chain's CDR3 is CASSQVQGTAGELFF. The CDR3 coding sequence is TGTGCCAGCAGCCAAGTACAGGGCACGGCCGGGGAGCTGTTTTTT.

The rearrangement uses TRBV2 and TRBJ1-2, with D unresolved. V lost 6 bases and J 4 bases, leaving 9 bases between the germline ends. CDR3 length: 12 amino acids. The germline V gene encodes CDR1 SNHLY and CDR2 FYNNEI. CDR3 protein: CASRRTPYGYTF. The CDR3 DNA sequence: TGTGCCAGCAGGCGGACTCCCTATGGCTACACCTTC. Full variable domain (remainder filled in from reference TRBV2 and TRBJ1-2): EPEVTQTPSHQVTQMGQEVILRCVPISNHLYFYWYRQILGQKVEFLVSFYNNEISEKSEIFDDQFSVERPDGSNFTLKIRSTKLEDSAMYFCASRRTPYGYTFGSGTRLTVV.

The V call is TRBV10-3, the J call TRBJ2-3; 10 bases align to TRBD1. The germline gives CDR1 ENHRY, CDR2 SYGVKD. Unmatched junction bases numbered 5, after V lost 6 bases and J lost 5 bases. The length of the CDR3 is 14 residues. CDR3 residues: CAISPGQGRDTQYF. CDR3 sequence (DNA): TGTGCCATCAGCCCGGGACAGGGGAGAGATACGCAGTATTTT.

Here the CDR3 reads CASSSSGSGGNTQYF. In DNA form, the CDR3 reads TGCGCCAGCAGCTCTAGCGGGAGCGGGGGGAATACGCAGTATTTT. The chain has TRBV5-1 and TRBJ2-3; 10 positions match TRBD2. Germline trimming cut 3 bases from V and 7 bases from J; bases unmatched to any gene: 8. The germline gives CDR1 SGHRS, CDR2 YFSETQ. This CDR3 has 15 amino acids.

This clone has only one observation. The chain employs TRBV6-9 and TRBJ2-7, with D tentatively TRBD1 (6 bases). The germline V gene encodes CDR1 MNHGY and CDR2 SVAAGI. V was cut by 3 bases and J by 0 bases, with 12 bases left in between. This CDR3 spans 15 amino acids. DNA of the CDR3: TGTGCCAGCAGTTACCGACAGGTATCCTCCTACGAGCAGTACTTC. This translates into CASSYRQVSSYEQYF.

V usage is TRBV19 and J usage is TRBJ2-7, with 9 bases matching TRBD1. CDR1 is LNHDA, CDR2 SQIVND, per germline (reference sequence). The CDR3 consists of 14 residues. Trimming at V came to 5 bases and at J to 1 base, leaving 3 bases not matched to a gene. DNA of the CDR3: TGTGCCAGTAGTGTCGGGACAGGGTCCTACGAGCAGTACTTC. This sequence encodes CASSVGTGSYEQYF.

The chain is built from TRBV27 and TRBJ2-2, with 11 bases aligning to TRBD1. This CDR3 has 16 residues. Per germline, CDR1 MNHEY and CDR2 SMNVEV (reference sequence). V trimming: 3 bases; J trimming: 5 bases; junction bases outside the gene matches: 5. This chain's CDR3 is CASSFPGTGGTGELFF. CDR3 nucleotides: TGTGCCAGCAGTTTCCCCGGGACAGGGGGGACCGGGGAGCTGTTTTTT.

This rearrangement joins TRBV3-1 (or the pseudogene TRBV3-2) to TRBJ1-6; weak D call: TRBD1 (6 bases). V was pared by 4 bases and J by 7 bases, with 11 bases between. Germline-derived CDR1 and CDR2 are LGHDT and YNNKEL (reference sequence). The CDR3 runs 14 residues. CDR3 bases: TGTGCCAGCAGCCCCGACAGGAGAAATTCACCCCTCCACTTT. It codes for CASSPDRRNSPLHF.

The rearrangement links TRBV4-3 to TRBJ2-6; D gene ambiguous. The germline V and J ends were trimmed by 0 bases and 4 bases, with 16 bases remaining between them. The germline CDR1 and CDR2 sequences are LGHNA and YSLEER. CDR3 length equals 18 residues. CDR3 in DNA: TGCGCCAGCAGCCAAGAGGCCCCCTTTGGTTCGGGGGCCAACGTCCTGACTTTC. This gives the protein CASSQEAPFGSGANVLTF.